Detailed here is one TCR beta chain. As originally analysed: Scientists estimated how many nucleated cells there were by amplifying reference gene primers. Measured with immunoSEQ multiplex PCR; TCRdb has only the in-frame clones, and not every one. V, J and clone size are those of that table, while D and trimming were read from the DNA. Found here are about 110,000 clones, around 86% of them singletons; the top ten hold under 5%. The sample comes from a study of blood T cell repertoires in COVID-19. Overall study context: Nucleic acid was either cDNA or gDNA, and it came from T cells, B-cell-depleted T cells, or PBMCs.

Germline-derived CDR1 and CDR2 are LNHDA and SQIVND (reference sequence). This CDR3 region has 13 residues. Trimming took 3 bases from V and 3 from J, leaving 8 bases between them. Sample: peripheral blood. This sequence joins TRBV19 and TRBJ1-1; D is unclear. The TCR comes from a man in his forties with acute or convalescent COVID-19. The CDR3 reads CASSINKDTEAFF. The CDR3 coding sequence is TGTGCCAGTAGTATTAACAAAGACACTGAAGCTTTCTTT.